The 6 T cell receptor beta chains reported below all come from one sample, sequenced in a study of cytomegalovirus exposure and HLA in healthy donors. A multiplex PCR was run with 60 Vbeta primers and 13 Jbeta primers. Method: immunoSEQ multiplex PCR; TCRdb's copy keeps in-frame clones and lacks some. The sample contains about 96,000 clones, 64% of which appear only once. Sequencing was performed on PBMCs. These receptors came from a man in his 60s in good health and CMV-seronegative.

The V gene is TRBV7-9, the J gene TRBJ2-4; D not certain. The CDR3 is made up of 15 amino acids. V dropped 3 bases and J dropped 0 bases, with 9 bases sitting between them. Germline CDR1 SEHNR, CDR2 FQNEAQ (reference sequence). Here the CDR3 reads CASSFPDLAKNIQYF. Here the CDR3 DNA reads TGTGCCAGCAGCTTCCCAGATCTAGCCAAAAACATTCAGTACTTC.

J is TRBJ1-6 and V is TRBV28; D gene unclear. Germline V gene sequence: CDR1 MDHEN, CDR2 SYDVKM. The CDR3 has 14 residues. V shed 2 bases and J shed 15 bases, with 17 bases lying between them. CDR3: CASSLVLDRGNLHF. DNA for the CDR3: TGTGCCAGCAGTTTAGTCCTGGACCGGGGAAACCTCCACTTT.

The chain joins TRBV7-9 to TRBJ2-6; tentatively, D is TRBD2 (5 bases). Germline V lookup: CDR1 SEHNR, CDR2 FQNEAQ (reference sequence). V lost 10 bases and J lost 1, with 14 bases in between. This CDR3 contains 15 residues. The CDR3 nucleotides read TGTGCCAAAGATCGCCGGGGATCTGGGGCCAACGTCCTGACTTTC. Translation: CAKDRRGSGANVLTF.

This clone was picked up a small number of times. V and J are TRBV7-6 and TRBJ1-4; tentatively, D is TRBD1 (6 bases). Trimming stripped 0 bases from V and 6 bases from J, with 14 bases between. There are 16 residues in the CDR3. The germline CDR1 and CDR2 sequences are SGHVS and FNYEAQ. The CDR3, as DNA: TGTGCCAGCAGCTTAGCTACGGGACAATCGTATGAAAAACTGTTTTTT. It encodes CASSLATGQSYEKLFF.

This clone has just a few counts. The rearrangement joins TRBV5-4 to TRBJ2-7; D uncertain. Germline V lookup: CDR1 SGHNT, CDR2 YYREEE (reference sequence). Trimming shortened V by 4 bases and J by 3 bases, and 14 bases separated the two germline ends. The CDR3 extends over 14 amino acids. DNA for the CDR3: TGTGCCAGCAGCCAAGCAGGAAGCAACTACGAGCAGTACTTC. Its translation: CASSQAGSNYEQYF.

The J gene is TRBJ2-5, the V gene TRBV27, with 12 bases lining up with TRBD2. Matching the DNA end better, TRBJ2-7 makes the J call doubtful. The CDR3 length is 18 residues. Germline-derived CDR1 and CDR2 are MNHEY and SMNVEV (reference sequence). The CDR3 loop reads CASTSNLNRLAGVYEQYF. The CDR3 DNA reads TGTGCCAGCACCTCAAACCTCAATCGACTAGCGGGGGTCTACGAGCAGTACTTC.